This TCR beta chain derives from a study of radiotherapy plus CTLA-4 blockade in lung cancer. Sequenced by immunoSEQ multiplex PCR; TCRdb stores in-frame clones only, minus some. The sample has approximately 65,000 clones, roughly 80% seen once; the top ten hold around 4.8%. This clone is medium-sized in the sample. Antigen specificity is unknown. Other DNA sequences in this specimen translate into the identical CDR3. This CDR3 region has 14 residues. Germline CDR1 is SEHNR and CDR2 is FQNEAQ (reference sequence). Trimming removed 5 bases at V and 0 bases at J, with 10 bases between. Study results and limitations: An expansion of tumor-derived TCR clones occurred in blood after radiotherapy plus ipilimumab. Response, reportedly, was best predicted by interferon-beta along with early blood T cell clone dynamics.

This receptor was identified in a human donor with non-small cell lung cancer who had a complete response to radiotherapy plus ipilimumab. Sequenced here: peripheral blood, sampled from a patient treated with radiotherapy plus ipilimumab. J is TRBJ1-1 and V is TRBV7-9; D ambiguous. The CDR3 reads CASSREQMNTEAFF. CDR3 sequence (DNA): TGTGCCAGCAGCCGAGAACAGATGAACACTGAAGCTTTCTTT.